Sequencing of this TCR beta chain was carried out in a study of CD8 T cells in Susac syndrome. Random hexamers were used to reverse transcribe the RNA input (about 0.45 to 1 ug). MiXCR, applied by TCRdb to the immunoSEQ multiplex PCR reads, yields one record per CDR3 protein. The table records 55,000 to 75,000 distinct CDR3 sequences, approximately 93% of them present only once. V was shortened by 0 bases and J by 2 bases, with 10 bases between the two germline ends. Germline CDR1 reads MNHNY; CDR2 reads SVGAGI (reference sequence). The CDR3 has 15 residues. The sequence came from a human donor with Susac syndrome. The sample taken for sequencing was CD4+ T cells from PBMCs. The chain recombines TRBV6-6 with TRBJ1-2; D remains unclear. CDR3 in amino acids: CASSYSGQPNYGYTF. CDR3 nucleotide sequence: TGTGCCAGCAGTTACTCGGGCCAGCCGAACTATGGCTACACCTTC.